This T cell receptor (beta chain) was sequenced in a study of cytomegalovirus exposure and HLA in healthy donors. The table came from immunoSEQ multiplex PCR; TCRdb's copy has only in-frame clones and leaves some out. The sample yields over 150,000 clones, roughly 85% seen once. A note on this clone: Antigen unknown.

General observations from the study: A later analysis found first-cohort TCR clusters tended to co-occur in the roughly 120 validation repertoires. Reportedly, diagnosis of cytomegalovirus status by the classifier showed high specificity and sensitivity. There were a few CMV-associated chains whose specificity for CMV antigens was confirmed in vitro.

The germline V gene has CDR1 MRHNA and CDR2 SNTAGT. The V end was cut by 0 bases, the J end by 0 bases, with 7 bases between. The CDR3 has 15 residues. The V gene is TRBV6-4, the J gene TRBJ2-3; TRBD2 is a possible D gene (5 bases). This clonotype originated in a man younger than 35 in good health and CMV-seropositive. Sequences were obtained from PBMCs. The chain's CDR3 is CASSDSPGSTDTQYF. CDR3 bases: TGTGCCAGCAGTGACTCACCGGGAAGCACAGATACGCAGTATTTT.